Sequencing of this TCR beta chain was carried out in a study of T cell responses to AZD1222 COVID-19 vaccine. CDR1 and CDR2 from the germline V gene are LNHNV and YYDKDF (reference sequence). V lost 8 bases and J lost 0, with 14 bases in between. This CDR3 contains 15 residues. This table comes from immunoSEQ multiplex PCR, and its TCRdb copy is limited to in-frame clones, with some not included. The data show approximately 77,000 clones, 80% to 95% seen once. This TCR was recovered from an adult who received the AZD1222 COVID-19 vaccine. The sample consisted of peripheral blood, taken 28 days after the second AZD1222 dose. The V call is TRBV15, the J call TRBJ1-5; no reliable D call. CDR3 nucleotide sequence: TGTGCCACCCACACAGCGGGATATAGCAATCAGCCCCAGCATTTT. Residues: CATHTAGYSNQPQHF.